The 15 T cell receptor beta chains below come from one sample, sequenced in a study of early T cells in non-severe SARS-CoV-2 infection. A single record per CDR3 protein comes from TCRdb applying MiXCR to the 5' RACE reads. The repertoire includes 25,000 to 35,000 distinct CDR3 sequences, approximately 5.4% of them detected once, and roughly 13% sits in the top ten. What was sequenced was whole blood. The origin of the receptors is an adult who was a healthcare worker with PCR-confirmed SARS-CoV-2 infection or an uninfected control (not recorded which).

Ten or more counts support this clonotype. The J gene is TRBJ1-2, the V gene TRBV19; a weak D match, TRBD1 (5 bases). Germline CDR1 reads LNHDA; CDR2 reads SQIVND (reference sequence). CDR3 length equals 14 residues. V was cut by 5 bases and J by 4 bases, with 14 bases left in between. The CDR3 loop is CASSAGEPGYGYTF. The CDR3 DNA sequence: TGTGCCAGTAGTGCGGGGGAGCCGGGCTATGGCTACACCTTC.

This clonotype was detected many times. The chain carries TRBV4-1 and TRBJ2-5; D is unresolved. Germline assignment: CDR1 MGHRA and CDR2 YSYEKL. CDR3 length equals 16 residues. V shed 0 bases and J shed 7 bases, with 18 bases lying between them. The CDR3 bases are TGCGCCAGCAGCCAAGAGGAAAACATGGGTAGTGGGACCCAGTACTTC. Amino acid sequence: CASSQEENMGSGTQYF.

This chain joins TRBV19 and TRBJ1-2; D is unclear. CDR3 size: 16 residues. Germline values: CDR1 LNHDA, CDR2 SQIVND (reference sequence). V lost 1 base, J lost 0 bases, and 12 bases lay in between. In nucleotides, the CDR3 is TGTGCCAGTAGTATAGTAGCGGCAGGTACTAACTATGGCTACACCTTC. As protein: CASSIVAAGTNYGYTF. The full variable domain, completed using reference TRBV19 and TRBJ1-2, is DGGITQSPKYLFRKEGQNVTLSCEQNLNHDAMYWYRQDPGQGLRLIYYSQIVNDFQKGDIAEGYSVSREKKESFPLTVTSAQKNPTAFYLCASSIVAAGTNYGYTFGSGTRLTVV.

In regard to this clonotype: Possible read error: a much larger clone is one base away. This chain uses TRBV3-2 with TRBJ2-7; TRBD1 is the table's D call and was not checked against the DNA. TRBV3-2 is a known pseudogene. The CDR3 has 15 amino acids. Here the CDR3 DNA reads TGTGCCAACAGCCAAGGGGGGACAGGGGCCTACGAGCAGTACTTC. Its translation is CANSQGGTGAYEQYF.

This clonotype was seen many times. The chain carries TRBV27 and TRBJ1-4; unclear D gene. Germline lookup yields CDR1 MNHEY and CDR2 SMNVEV (reference sequence). Deletions cut 7 bases from V and 0 bases from J, with 9 bases between. The CDR3 length is 14 residues. CDR3 residues: CASKPSATNEKLFF. CDR3 DNA sequence: TGTGCCAGCAAACCATCTGCAACTAATGAAAAACTGTTTTTT.

This clonotype was picked up many times. The chain's CDR3 is CASSPARLVTSYEQYF. CDR3 in DNA: TGTGCCAGCAGCCCGGCGCGACTAGTTACTTCCTACGAGCAGTACTTC. V is TRBV4-2 and J is TRBJ2-7, with D perhaps matching TRBD2 (6 bases). With 4 bases removed from V and 1 base from J, the gap between germline ends came to 17 bases. This CDR3 spans 16 amino acids. Germline V gene sequence: CDR1 LGHNA, CDR2 YNFKEQ.

CDR3: CSVRTGGYEQYF. The DNA for the CDR3 is TGCAGCGTTAGGACAGGCGGCTACGAGCAGTACTTC. The V gene is TRBV29-1, the J gene TRBJ2-7, with TRBD1 matching 7 bases. In germline, CDR1 is SQVTM, CDR2 ANQGSEA. The J segment lost 3 bases and the V segment lost 5 bases, leaving 4 bases of the junction unmatched. The CDR3 is 12 residues long.

This clonotype came up a few times. The chain couples TRBV4-2 to TRBJ2-2; D gene uncertain. CDR3 size: 12 residues. Germline CDR1 and CDR2: LGHNA and YNFKEQ. The ends were cut back, 4 bases at V and 7 bases at J, with 7 bases in the middle. The CDR3 sequence is CASSPTYGELFF. The CDR3, as DNA: TGTGCCAGCAGCCCGACGTACGGGGAGCTGTTTTTT.

The rearrangement links TRBV20-1 to TRBJ2-5; D is uncertain. Germline CDR1 is DFQATT and CDR2 is SNEGSKA (reference sequence). The CDR3 spans 14 residues. V lost 3 bases and J lost 2, with 13 bases in between. The CDR3 nucleotides are TGCAGTGCTAGTCTCAGCCCGTCTCAAGAGACCCAGTACTTC. This codes for CSASLSPSQETQYF.

Many counts were recorded for this clonotype. The chain joins TRBV18 to TRBJ2-7, with TRBD2 as a possible D gene (5 bases). CDR1 is KGHSH and CDR2 is LQKENI in the germline V gene. The CDR3 loop spans 12 amino acids. The V gene lost 6 bases and the J gene lost 0 bases, with 6 bases spanning the gap. CDR3 loop: CASSGLSYEQYF. The DNA for the CDR3 is TGTGCCAGCTCCGGACTCTCCTACGAGCAGTACTTC.

In this sample, this clonotype turned up a few times. The CDR3 protein is CASSIPWTGSSNQPQHF. The CDR3 nucleotides are TGTGCCAGTAGTATCCCCTGGACAGGGTCAAGCAATCAGCCCCAGCATTTT. The chain has TRBV19 and TRBJ1-5, with 8 positions matching TRBD1. CDR1 is LNHDA, CDR2 SQIVND, per germline (reference sequence). Trimming cost V 3 bases and J 1 base; bases outside gene matches: 8. The CDR3 totals 17 residues.

This clonotype was detected many times. The V call is TRBV6-5, the J call TRBJ2-2, with D possibly TRBD2 on 5 matching bases. This CDR3 spans 15 amino acids. V was pared by 4 bases and J by 5 bases, with 14 bases between. CDR1 is MNHEY and CDR2 is SVGAGI in the germline V gene. The DNA for the CDR3 is TGTGCCAGCAGTTCGGGCGGGCCCGGAACCGGGGAGCTGTTTTTT. It encodes CASSSGGPGTGELFF.

At least ten counts were recorded for this clonotype. The J gene is TRBJ2-7, the V gene TRBV7-8, with TRBD2 matching over 11 bases. This CDR3 comprises 15 residues. Per germline, CDR1 SGHVS and CDR2 FQNEAQ. Losses at the gene ends were 4 bases for V and 0 bases for J; bases not matched to a gene: 2. Written as DNA, the CDR3 is TGTGCCAGCAGCTCCCTAGCGGGGGGCTCCTACGAGCAGTACTTC. It encodes CASSSLAGGSYEQYF.

This clonotype was observed at least ten times. The rearrangement joins TRBV2 to TRBJ1-1, with D perhaps matching TRBD1 (6 bases). V shed 2 bases and J shed 5 bases, with 9 bases lying between them. This CDR3 has 13 residues. Germline V gene sequence: CDR1 SNHLY, CDR2 FYNNEI. CDR3 nucleotide sequence: TGTGCCAGCAGTGAACGGGGGCAGACTGAAGCTTTCTTT. Residues: CASSERGQTEAFF.

This clonotype was seen many times. The V gene is TRBV2, the J gene TRBJ2-5; D remains unclear. V lost 8 bases and J 0 bases, leaving 22 bases between the germline ends. Germline V gene sequence: CDR1 SNHLY, CDR2 FYNNEI. This CDR3 region has 17 residues. The DNA of the CDR3 is TGTGCCAGCCGCCCCGGTGTAGCCCCCCGTTACCAAGAGACCCAGTACTTC. This translates into CASRPGVAPRYQETQYF. The full variable domain, completed using reference TRBV2 and TRBJ2-5, is EPEVTQTPSHQVTQMGQEVILRCVPISNHLYFYWYRQILGQKVEFLVSFYNNEISEKSEIFDDQFSVERPDGSNFTLKIRSTKLEDSAMYFCASRPGVAPRYQETQYFGPGTRLLVL.